One sample yielded the 10 T cell receptor beta chains listed below, sequenced in a study of T cells in Graves' hyperthyroidism and ophthalmopathy. The source material, RNA transcripts, was used to amplify TCR beta CDR3 regions. The study used the HTBI primer set for a first-round RT-PCR of the TCR CDR3. TCRdb redid the calling of the multiplex PCR reads with MiXCR, one entry per CDR3 protein. The table shows more than 300,000 distinct CDR3 sequences, with over 10% occurring only once. The sequenced sample consisted of blood. The receptors come from a young woman with Graves' hyperthyroidism.

This clonotype was found many times. CDR3 region: CASGLVHAIQGGGDEGYTF. The CDR3 DNA follows: TGTGCTAGTGGTTTGGTACACGCGATTCAAGGAGGGGGCGACGAGGGCTACACCTTC. The V gene is TRBV12-5, the J gene TRBJ1-2; 7 bases align to TRBD1. The V gene end was trimmed by 0 bases and the J gene end by 8 bases; junction bases not matched to a gene: 21. Germline V CDR1 and CDR2: LGHNT, FRNRAP. The CDR3 has 19 residues.

This clonotype has just a few counts. One end of the junction varies from germline; a read error may be responsible. V is TRBV6-2 or TRBV6-3 and J is TRBJ2-1; 10 bases map to TRBD2. This CDR3 has 16 amino acids. CDR1 and CDR2 from the germline V gene are MNHEY and SVGEGT. CDR3 sequence: CASSSSGRGSYNEQSF. For the CDR3, the DNA is TGTGCCAGCAGTTCCAGCGGGAGGGGTTCCTACAATGAGCAGTCCTTC.

The chain has TRBV6-9 and TRBJ2-7, with D possibly TRBD2 on 5 matching bases. The germline V and J ends were trimmed by 2 bases and 6 bases, with 8 bases remaining between them. Germline loops: CDR1 MNHGY, CDR2 SVAAGI. CDR3 length: 12 amino acids. The CDR3 here is CASSYRGGEQYF. For the CDR3, the DNA is TGTGCCAGCAGTTATAGAGGAGGCGAGCAGTACTTC.

In this sample, this clonotype turned up many times. J is TRBJ2-3 and V is TRBV7-3; no definite D call. The V gene lost 1 base and the J gene lost 2 bases, with 10 bases spanning the gap. From germline, CDR1 is SGHTA and CDR2 FQGTGA. This CDR3 comprises 15 residues. In nucleotides, the CDR3 is TGTGCCAGCAGCTTAAGGAGAGGCCTCACAGATACGCAGTATTTT. It codes for CASSLRRGLTDTQYF.

The rearrangement joins TRBV18 to TRBJ1-1, with D maybe TRBD1 (6 bases). Germline-derived CDR1 and CDR2 are KGHSH and LQKENI. The CDR3 has 14 residues. Trimming took off 2 bases at V and 7 bases at J, with 14 bases between the two ends. The CDR3 DNA sequence: TGTGCCAGCTCACCAGATCAGGGGCGGATTGAAGCTTTCTTT. This codes for CASSPDQGRIEAFF.

This clonotype was seen repeatedly, ten times or more. CDR3 loop: CASSPQERGNTIYF. The CDR3 nucleotides are TGTGCCAGCAGCCCTCAGGAGAGGGGAAACACCATATATTTT. J is TRBJ1-3 and V is TRBV3-1; no firm D call. Trimming took 4 bases from V and 4 from J, leaving 11 bases between them. Germline lookup yields CDR1 LGHDT and CDR2 YNNKEL (reference sequence). This CDR3 contains 14 residues.

This clonotype showed up many times. The rearrangement links TRBV5-5 to TRBJ2-1, with D perhaps matching TRBD1 (6 bases). Trimming took off 1 base at V and 2 bases at J, with 10 bases between the two ends. Germline V CDR1 and CDR2: SGHKS, YYEKEE (reference sequence). The length of the CDR3 is 15 residues. CDR3 bases: TGTGCCAGCAGCTTGTGGGGGCGACCCTACAATGAGCAGTTCTTC. It specifies CASSLWGRPYNEQFF.

This clonotype was observed at least ten times. The V and J genes are TRBV20-1 and TRBJ2-3; D might be TRBD1 or TRBD2, each matching 5 bases. Germline loops: CDR1 DFQATT, CDR2 SNEGSKA (reference sequence). CDR3 length: 14 amino acids. Trimming pared 3 bases from V and 3 bases from J, leaving 13 bases between. The CDR3 is CSASGGVGTDTQYF. CDR3 DNA: TGCAGTGCTAGTGGGGGAGTTGGGACAGATACGCAGTATTTT.

This clonotype was detected ten times or more. The chain links TRBV12-3 or TRBV12-4 to TRBJ2-7, with D unresolved. The V end lost 5 bases, the J end lost 5 bases, and 13 bases lay between the germline ends. The CDR3 is 13 amino acids. This CDR3 is CASSTSGGNEQYF. The CDR3 region has the DNA TGTGCCAGCAGTACGAGTGGTGGGAACGAGCAGTACTTC.

This clonotype was recorded at least ten times. J is TRBJ2-3 and V is TRBV7-9; D is ambiguous. Germline lookup yields CDR1 SEHNR and CDR2 FQNEAQ (reference sequence). This CDR3 is 14 amino acids long. V shed 7 bases and J shed 0 bases, with 11 bases lying between them. CDR3 nucleotide sequence: TGTGCCAGCACCCCATTGCCTAGCACAGATACGCAGTATTTT. It is translated as CASTPLPSTDTQYF.